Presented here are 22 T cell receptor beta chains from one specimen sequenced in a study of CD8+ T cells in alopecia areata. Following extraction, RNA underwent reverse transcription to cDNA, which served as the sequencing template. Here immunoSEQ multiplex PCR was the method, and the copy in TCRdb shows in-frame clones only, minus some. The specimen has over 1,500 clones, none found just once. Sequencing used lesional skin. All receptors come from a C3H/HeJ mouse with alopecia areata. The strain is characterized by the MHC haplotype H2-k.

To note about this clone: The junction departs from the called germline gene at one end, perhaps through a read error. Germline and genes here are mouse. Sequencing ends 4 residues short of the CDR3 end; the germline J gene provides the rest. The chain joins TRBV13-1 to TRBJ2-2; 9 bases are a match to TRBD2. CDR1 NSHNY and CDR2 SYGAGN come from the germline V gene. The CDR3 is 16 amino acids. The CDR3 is CASGDGRLGDTGQLYF. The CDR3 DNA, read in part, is TGTGCCAGCGGTGATGGTAGACTGGGGGACACCGGG.

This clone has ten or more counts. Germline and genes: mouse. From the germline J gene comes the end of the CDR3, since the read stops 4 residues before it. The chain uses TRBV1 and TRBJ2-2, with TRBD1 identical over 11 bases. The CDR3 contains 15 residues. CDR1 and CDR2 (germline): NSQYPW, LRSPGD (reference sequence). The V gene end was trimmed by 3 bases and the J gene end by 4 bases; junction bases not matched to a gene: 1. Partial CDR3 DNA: TGCACCTGCAGTGCCGGGACAGGGGGCACCGGG. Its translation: CTCSAGTGGTG. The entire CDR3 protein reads CTCSAGTGGTGQLYF.

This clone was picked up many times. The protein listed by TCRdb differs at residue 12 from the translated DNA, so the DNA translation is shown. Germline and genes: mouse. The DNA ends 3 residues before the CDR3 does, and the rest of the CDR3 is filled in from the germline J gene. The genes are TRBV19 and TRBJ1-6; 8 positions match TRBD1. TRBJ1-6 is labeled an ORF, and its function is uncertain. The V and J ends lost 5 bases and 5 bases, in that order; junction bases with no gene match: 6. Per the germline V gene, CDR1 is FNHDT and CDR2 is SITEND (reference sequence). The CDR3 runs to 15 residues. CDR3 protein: CASSTRTGNNSPLYF. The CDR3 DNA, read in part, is TGTGCCAGCAGCACCCGGACAGGGAATAATTCGCCC.

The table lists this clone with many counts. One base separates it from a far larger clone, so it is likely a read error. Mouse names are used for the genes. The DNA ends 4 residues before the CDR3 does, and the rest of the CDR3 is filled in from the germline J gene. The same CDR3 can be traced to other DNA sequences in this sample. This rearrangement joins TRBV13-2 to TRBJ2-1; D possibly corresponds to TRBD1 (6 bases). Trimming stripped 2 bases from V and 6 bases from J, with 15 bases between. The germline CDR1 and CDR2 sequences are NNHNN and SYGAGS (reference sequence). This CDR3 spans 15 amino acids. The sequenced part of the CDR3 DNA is TGTGCCAGCGGTGAAATCAGGGGCAGAGGTGCT. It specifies CASGEIRGRGA. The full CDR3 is CASGEIRGRGAEQFF.

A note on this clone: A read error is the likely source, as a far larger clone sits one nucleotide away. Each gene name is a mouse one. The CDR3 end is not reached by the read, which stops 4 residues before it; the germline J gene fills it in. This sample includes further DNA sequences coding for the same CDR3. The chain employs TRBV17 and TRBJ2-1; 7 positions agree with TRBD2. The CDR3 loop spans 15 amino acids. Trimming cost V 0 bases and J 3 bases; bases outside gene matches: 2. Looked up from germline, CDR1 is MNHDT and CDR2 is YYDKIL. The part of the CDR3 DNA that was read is TGTGCTAGCAGTAGAGATGGGACTGTCTATGCT. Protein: CASSRDGTVYA. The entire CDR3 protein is CASSRDGTVYAEQFF.

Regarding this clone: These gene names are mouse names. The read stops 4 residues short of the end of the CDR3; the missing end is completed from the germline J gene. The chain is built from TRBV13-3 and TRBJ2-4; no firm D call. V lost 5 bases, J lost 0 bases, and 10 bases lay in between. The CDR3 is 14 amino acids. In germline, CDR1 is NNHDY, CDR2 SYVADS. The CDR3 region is CASSLRASQNTLYF. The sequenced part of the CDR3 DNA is TGTGCCAGCAGCCTCAGAGCTAGTCAAAAC.

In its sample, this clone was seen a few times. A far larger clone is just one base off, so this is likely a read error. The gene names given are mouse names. The CDR3 region is CASRDNYEQYF. The sequenced part of the CDR3 DNA is TGTGCCAGCAGAGACAACTAT. The chain employs TRBV16 and TRBJ2-7; D ambiguous. The sequenced fragment ends 4 residues before the CDR3 boundary, so the rest is inferred from the germline J gene. This CDR3 is built from 11 residues. Germline V lookup: CDR1 SGHSA, CDR2 FRNQAP. The whole variable domain, filled in from reference TRBV16 and TRBJ2-7, reads NAGVIQTPRHKVTGKGQEATLWCEPISGHSAVFWYRQTIVQGLEFLTYFRNQAPIDDSGMPKERFSAQMPNQSHSTLKIQSTQPQDSAVYLCASRDNYEQYFGPGTRLTVL.

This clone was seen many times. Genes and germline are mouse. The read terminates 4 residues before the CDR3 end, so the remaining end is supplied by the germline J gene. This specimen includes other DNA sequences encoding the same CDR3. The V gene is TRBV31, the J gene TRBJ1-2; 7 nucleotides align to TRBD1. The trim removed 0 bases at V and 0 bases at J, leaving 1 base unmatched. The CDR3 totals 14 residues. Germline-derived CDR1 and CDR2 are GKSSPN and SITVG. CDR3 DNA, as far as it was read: TGTGCCTGGAGTCTAGACAGGGCAAACTCC. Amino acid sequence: CAWSLDRANS. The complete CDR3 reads CAWSLDRANSDYTF.

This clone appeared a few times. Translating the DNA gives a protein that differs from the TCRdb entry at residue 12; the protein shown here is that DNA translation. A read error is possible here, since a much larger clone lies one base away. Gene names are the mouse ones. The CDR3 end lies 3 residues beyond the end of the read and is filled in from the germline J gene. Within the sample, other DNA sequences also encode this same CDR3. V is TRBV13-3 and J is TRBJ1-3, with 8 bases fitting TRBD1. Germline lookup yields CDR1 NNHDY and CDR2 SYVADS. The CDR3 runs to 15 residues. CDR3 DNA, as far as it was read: TGTGCTAGCAGCAACAGGGGGGGTTCTGGAAATACG. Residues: CASSNRGGSGNT. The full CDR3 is CASSNRGGSGNTLYF.

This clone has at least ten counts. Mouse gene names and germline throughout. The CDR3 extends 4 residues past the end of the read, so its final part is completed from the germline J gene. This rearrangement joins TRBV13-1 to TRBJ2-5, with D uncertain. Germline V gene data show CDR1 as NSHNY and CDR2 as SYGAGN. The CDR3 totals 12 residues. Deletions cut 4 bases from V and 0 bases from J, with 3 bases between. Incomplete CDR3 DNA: TGTGCCAGCAGTACAAACCAAGAC. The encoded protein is CASSTNQD. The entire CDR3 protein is CASSTNQDTQYF.

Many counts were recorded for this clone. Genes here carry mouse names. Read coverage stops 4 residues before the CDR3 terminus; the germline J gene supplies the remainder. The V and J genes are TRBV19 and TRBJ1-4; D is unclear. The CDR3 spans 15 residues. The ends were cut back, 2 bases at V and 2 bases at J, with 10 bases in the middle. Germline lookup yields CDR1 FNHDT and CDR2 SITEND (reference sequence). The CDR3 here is CASSMYKTSNERLFF. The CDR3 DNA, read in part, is TGTGCCAGCAGTATGTACAAAACATCCAACGAA.

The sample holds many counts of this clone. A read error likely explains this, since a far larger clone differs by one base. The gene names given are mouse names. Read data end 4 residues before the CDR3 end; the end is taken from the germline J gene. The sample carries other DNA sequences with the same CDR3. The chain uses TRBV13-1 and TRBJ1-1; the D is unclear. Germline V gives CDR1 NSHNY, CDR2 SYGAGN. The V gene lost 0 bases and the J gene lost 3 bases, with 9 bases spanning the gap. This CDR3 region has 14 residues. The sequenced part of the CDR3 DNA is TGTGCCAGCAGTGATGCAGGCCAGCACACA. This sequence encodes CASSDAGQHT. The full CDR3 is CASSDAGQHTEVFF.

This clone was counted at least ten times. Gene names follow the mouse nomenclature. CDR3 loop: CTCSADGGMGQDTQYF. CDR3 bases read: TGCACCTGCAGTGCAGATGGGGGGATGGGCCAAGAC. V usage is TRBV1 and J usage is TRBJ2-5, with 7 positions matching TRBD2. The read comes to an end 4 residues before the CDR3 does, leaving the germline J gene to fill in the end. V gave up 0 bases and J gave up 2 bases; unmatched junction bases: 5. This CDR3 comprises 16 residues. Germline V gene data show CDR1 as NSQYPW and CDR2 as LRSPGD (reference sequence).

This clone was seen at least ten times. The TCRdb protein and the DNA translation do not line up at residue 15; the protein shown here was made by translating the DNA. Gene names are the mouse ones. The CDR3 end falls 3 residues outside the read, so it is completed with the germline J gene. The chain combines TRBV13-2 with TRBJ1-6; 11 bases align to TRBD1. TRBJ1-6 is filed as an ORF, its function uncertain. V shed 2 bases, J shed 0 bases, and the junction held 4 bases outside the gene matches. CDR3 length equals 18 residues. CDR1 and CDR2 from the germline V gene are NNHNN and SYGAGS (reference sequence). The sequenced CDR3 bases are TGTGCCAGCGGTGACACGGACAGGGGGCATTCCTATAATTCGCCC. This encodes CASGDTDRGHSYNSP. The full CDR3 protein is CASGDTDRGHSYNSPLYF.

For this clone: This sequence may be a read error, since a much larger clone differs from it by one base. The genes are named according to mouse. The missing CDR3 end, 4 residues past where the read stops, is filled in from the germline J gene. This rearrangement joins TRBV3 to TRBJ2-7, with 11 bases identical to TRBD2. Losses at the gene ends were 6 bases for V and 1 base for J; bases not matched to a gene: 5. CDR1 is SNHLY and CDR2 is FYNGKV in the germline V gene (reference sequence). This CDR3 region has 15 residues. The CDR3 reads CASSIGTGGSYEQYF. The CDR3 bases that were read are TGTGCCAGCAGTATCGGGACTGGGGGTTCCTAT.

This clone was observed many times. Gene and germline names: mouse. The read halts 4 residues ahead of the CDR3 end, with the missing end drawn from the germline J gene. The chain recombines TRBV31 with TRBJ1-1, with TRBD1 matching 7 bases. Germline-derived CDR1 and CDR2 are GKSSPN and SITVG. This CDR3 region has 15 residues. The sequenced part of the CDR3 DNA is TGTGCCTGGAGTCTAGAGGGGGCGCTTGTGACA. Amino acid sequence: CAWSLEGALVT. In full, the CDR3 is CAWSLEGALVTEVFF.

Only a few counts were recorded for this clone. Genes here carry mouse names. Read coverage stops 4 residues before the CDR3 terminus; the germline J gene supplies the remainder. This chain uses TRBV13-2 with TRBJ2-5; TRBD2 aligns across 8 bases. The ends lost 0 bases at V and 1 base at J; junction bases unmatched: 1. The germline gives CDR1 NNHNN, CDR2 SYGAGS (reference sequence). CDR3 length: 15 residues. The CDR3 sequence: CASGDGGLDQDTQYF. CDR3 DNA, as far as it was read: TGTGCCAGCGGTGATGGGGGACTGGACCAAGAC.

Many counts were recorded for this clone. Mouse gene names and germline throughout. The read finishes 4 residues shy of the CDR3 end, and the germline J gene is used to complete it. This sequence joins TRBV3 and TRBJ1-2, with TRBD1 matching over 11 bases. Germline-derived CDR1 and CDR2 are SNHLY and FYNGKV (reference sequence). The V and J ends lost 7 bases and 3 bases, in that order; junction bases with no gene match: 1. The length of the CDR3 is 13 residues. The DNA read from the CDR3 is TGTGCCAGCAAGGGACAGGGGGACTCC. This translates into CASKGQGDS. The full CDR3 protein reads CASKGQGDSDYTF.

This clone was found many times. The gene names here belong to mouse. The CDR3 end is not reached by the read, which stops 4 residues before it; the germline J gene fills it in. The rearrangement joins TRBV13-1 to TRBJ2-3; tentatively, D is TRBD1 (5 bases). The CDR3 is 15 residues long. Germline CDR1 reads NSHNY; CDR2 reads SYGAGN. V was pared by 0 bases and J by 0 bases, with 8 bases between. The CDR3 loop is CASSDEDSSAETLYF. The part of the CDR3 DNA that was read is TGTGCCAGCAGTGATGAAGACAGTAGTGCAGAA.

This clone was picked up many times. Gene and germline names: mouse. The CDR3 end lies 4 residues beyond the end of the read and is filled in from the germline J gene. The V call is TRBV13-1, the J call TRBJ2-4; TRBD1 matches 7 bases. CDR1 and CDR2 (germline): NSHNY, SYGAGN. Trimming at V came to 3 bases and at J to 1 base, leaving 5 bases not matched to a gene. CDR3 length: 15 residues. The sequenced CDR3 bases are TGTGCCAGCAGTGGCAGGGGGAAGGGTCAAAAC. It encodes CASSGRGKGQN. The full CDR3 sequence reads CASSGRGKGQNTLYF.

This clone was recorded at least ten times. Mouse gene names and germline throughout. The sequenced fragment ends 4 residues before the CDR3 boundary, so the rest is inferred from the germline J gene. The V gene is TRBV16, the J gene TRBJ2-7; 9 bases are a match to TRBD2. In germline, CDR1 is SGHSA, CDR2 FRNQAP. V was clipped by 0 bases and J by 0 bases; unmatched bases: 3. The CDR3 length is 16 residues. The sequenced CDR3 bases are TGTGCAAGCAGCTTAGAAGACTGGGGGTCCTCCTAT. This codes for CASSLEDWGSSY. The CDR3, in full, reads CASSLEDWGSSYEQYF.

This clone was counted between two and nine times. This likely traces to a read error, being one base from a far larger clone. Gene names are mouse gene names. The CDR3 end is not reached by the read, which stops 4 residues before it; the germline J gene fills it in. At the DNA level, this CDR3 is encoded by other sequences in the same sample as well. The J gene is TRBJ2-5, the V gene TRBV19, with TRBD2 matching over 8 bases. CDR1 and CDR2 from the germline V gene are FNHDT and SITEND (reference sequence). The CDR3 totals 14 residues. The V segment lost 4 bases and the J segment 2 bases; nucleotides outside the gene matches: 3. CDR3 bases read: TGTGCCAGCAGTCCTACTGGGGGCCAAGAC. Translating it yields CASSPTGGQD. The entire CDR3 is CASSPTGGQDTQYF.